This TCR beta chain was documented in a study of tumor and adjacent non-tumor tissue in lung cancer. Study conclusions and caveats: In normal lung, the top 100 clones were significantly more dominant than in tumor.

This CDR3 has 13 amino acids. V was trimmed by 4 bases and J by 3 bases, leaving 10 bases between them. CDR1 and CDR2 from the germline V gene are SGHRS and YFSETQ. This sample's RNA came from whole unsorted tissue. This non-tumor lung sample came from over 3 cm beyond the tumor edge. This clonotype was detected ten times or more. As yet, its antigen is unknown. A modified ARM-PCR protocol with three rounds of nested PCR amplified TCRbeta. TCRdb reanalysed the multiplex PCR reads using MiXCR and keeps one entry per CDR3 protein. The sample gives fewer than 45,000 distinct CDR3 sequences, roughly 60% of which show up once; 15% to 20% is in the top ten.

The V and J genes are TRBV5-1 and TRBJ2-5; D unresolved. Sequenced input: distant non-tumor lung tissue. The sequence derives from a middle-aged woman with non-small cell lung cancer. CDR3 region: CASSGSIEETQYF. The DNA for the CDR3 is TGCGCCAGCAGCGGATCGATCGAAGAGACCCAGTACTTC.